Listed below are T cell receptor beta chains from one sample, sequenced in a study of blood T cell repertoires in COVID-19. Profiled with immunoSEQ multiplex PCR; TCRdb holds only in-frame clones, not every one. Of a few hundred thousand clones in the sample, around four fifths were seen once. Sequenced sample: PBMCs or T cells enriched from blood (not recorded which). Source of these receptors: a woman in her fifties or sixties who had recovered from COVID-19. CDR3s include the opening cysteine and the closing phenylalanine or tryptophan. The D gene is left open where the match is weak. Rows may omit the clone size; those that give it use once, few, many or a size class.

TRBJ2-1 . TRBV7-3 TRBD2 CASSKLAGGRDEQFF TGTGCCAGCAGCAAACTAGCGGGAGGCCGCGATGAGCAGTTCTTC
TRBJ1-1 . TRBV5-5 . CASSLNTVWTEAFF TGTGCCAGCAGCTTGAATACTGTATGGACTGAAGCTTTCTTT
TRBJ1-1 . TRBV12-3/TRBV12-4 . CASSPRGATEAFF TGTGCCAGCAGCCCGCGGGGGGCCACTGAAGCTTTCTTT
TRBJ2-3 . TRBV7-3 . CASSSIGVGTDTQYF TGTGCCAGCAGCTCAATAGGGGTCGGCACAGATACGCAGTATTTT
TRBJ2-7 . TRBV7-9 . CASSSVGATYEQYF TGTGCCAGCAGCTCCGTTGGGGCGACCTACGAGCAGTACTTC
TRBJ2-1 . TRBV3-1/TRBV3-2 . CASSLRAGNLNEQFF TGTGCCAGCAGCCTACGGGCGGGAAACTTAAATGAGCAGTTCTTC
TRBJ2-5 . TRBV29-1 TRBD2 CSVEVAGVGETQYF TGCAGCGTTGAAGTAGCGGGAGTTGGAGAGACCCAGTACTTC
TRBJ2-1 . TRBV19 TRBD1 CASSRQGAPPNEQFF TGTGCCAGTAGTCGACAGGGGGCACCCCCCAATGAGCAGTTCTTC
TRBJ1-1 . TRBV18 . CASSPGGMNTEAFF TGTGCCAGCTCACCGGGGGGGATGAACACTGAAGCTTTCTTT
TRBJ2-3 . TRBV5-4 TRBD2 CASSSGGAGGPSDTQYF TGTGCCAGCAGCTCCGGGGGAGCGGGGGGGCCATCAGATACGCAGTATTTT
TRBJ2-1 few TRBV7-6 TRBD2 CASSRLAGGGYNEQFF TGTGCCAGCAGCCGCCTAGCGGGAGGGGGCTACAATGAGCAGTTCTTC
TRBJ1-2 once TRBV12-3/TRBV12-4 . CASSLRGGAHF TGTGCCAGCAGTTTAAGGGGGGGAGCTCACTTC
TRBJ2-3 . TRBV29-1 TRBD1 CSADTGGTDTQYF TGCAGCGCCGACACAGGGGGCACAGATACGCAGTATTTT
TRBJ2-1 . TRBV20-1 TRBD2 CSASPPGGRAYNEQFF TGCAGTGCTAGTCCGCCTGGCGGGAGGGCCTACAATGAGCAGTTCTTC
TRBJ2-1 . TRBV7-6 TRBD1 CASSPGQGTYNEQFF TGTGCCAGCAGCCCCGGACAGGGGACGTACAATGAGCAGTTCTTC
TRBJ1-4 once TRBV7-9 . CASSLARGYPEPNEKLFF TGTGCCAGCAGCTTAGCGCGGGGCTACCCGGAACCTAATGAAAAACTGTTTTTT
TRBJ2-1 . TRBV3-1/TRBV3-2 . CASSQASPRCRNEQFF TGTGCCAGCAGCCAAGCCTCGCCGAGATGTCGCAATGAGCAGTTCTTC
TRBJ2-7 . TRBV18 . CASSPSARTYEQYF TGTGCCAGCTCACCATCGGCTAGAACCTACGAGCAGTACTTC
TRBJ1-1 . TRBV7-3 . CASSLRRQLLTEAFF TGTGCCAGCAGCCTTCGTAGGCAGCTACTAACTGAAGCTTTCTTT
TRBJ2-2 few TRBV9 . CASSVGWVSAGLLTGELFF TGTGCCAGCAGCGTAGGGTGGGTGTCGGCGGGACTTCTCACCGGGGAGCTGTTTTTT
TRBJ2-1 once TRBV6-2/TRBV6-3 TRBD1 CASSQGTGGYNEQFF TGTGCCAGCAGTCAAGGGACAGGGGGCTACAATGAGCAGTTCTTC
TRBJ1-2 . TRBV6-5 . CASLKPNYGYTF TGTGCCAGCTTAAAGCCGAACTATGGCTACACCTTC
TRBJ1-1 . TRBV4-2 . CASSQPGSSTEAFF TGTGCCAGCAGCCAACCAGGGTCCAGCACTGAAGCTTTCTTT
TRBJ1-1 once TRBV5-1 . CASSAQQGSGAFF TGCGCCAGCAGCGCCCAACAGGGATCTGGAGCTTTCTTT
TRBJ2-1 . TRBV6-2/TRBV6-3 TRBD1 CASSYQGALDEQFF TGTGCCAGCAGTTATCAGGGGGCCCTGGATGAGCAGTTCTTC
TRBJ1-1 . TRBV15 . CATSSRGLTEAFF TGTGCCACCAGCAGTAGGGGACTCACTGAAGCTTTCTTT
TRBJ1-2 . TRBV5-6 TRBD1 CASSRGTGRNYGYTF TGTGCCAGCAGCCGAGGGACAGGTCGTAACTATGGCTACACCTTC
TRBJ1-2 . TRBV12-3/TRBV12-4 . CASSLRSGGGYTF TGTGCCAGCAGTTTAAGATCTGGGGGCGGCTACACCTTC
TRBJ1-5 . TRBV5-3 . CARSFHSLYSNQPQHF TGTGCCAGAAGCTTCCACAGCCTATATAGCAATCAGCCCCAGCATTTT
TRBJ1-2 . TRBV6-1 TRBD1 CASSDAGTGQNYGYTF TGTGCCAGCAGTGACGCGGGGACAGGGCAGAACTATGGCTACACCTTC
TRBJ2-3 . TRBV29-1 . CSVREGATSTDTQYF TGCAGCGTTCGGGAGGGGGCCACTAGCACAGATACGCAGTATTTT
TRBJ2-7 . TRBV11-3 . CASSLLGYEQYF TGTGCCAGCAGCTTACTCGGCTACGAGCAGTACTTC
TRBJ1-2 . TRBV2 TRBD1 CASRGTGGGYGYTF TGTGCCAGCAGGGGGACAGGTGGCGGCTATGGCTACACCTTC
TRBJ1-2 . TRBV30 . CAWTVSAGPYGYTF TGTGCCTGGACGGTTTCGGCAGGGCCCTATGGCTACACCTTC